This TCR beta chain appears in the sequencing data of a study of patients and donors after allogeneic stem cell transplantation. With 5 bases clipped from V and 4 bases from J, the junction kept 7 bases outside the gene matches. The CDR3 is 14 amino acids. Germline V CDR1 and CDR2: LNHDA, SQIVND (reference sequence). A single record per CDR3 protein comes from TCRdb applying MiXCR to the RT-PCR reads. The table has about 230,000 distinct CDR3 sequences, about 14% seen once. The TCR originated in a human donor who was either an allogeneic HSCT recipient or a stem cell or donor lymphocyte infusion donor (not recorded which). It is not recorded whose cells these are; they may come from a transplant donor. The sequenced sample consisted of blood, either unsorted or a sorted T cell fraction (not recorded which). The rearrangement uses TRBV19 and TRBJ1-2, with 7 bases aligning to TRBD1. CDR3 DNA: TGTGCCAGTAGTCTTAACAGGGGACTCTATGGCTACACCTTC. Amino acids: CASSLNRGLYGYTF.